The rows below give T cell receptor beta chains drawn from one sample of a study of blood T cell repertoires in COVID-19. Data came from immunoSEQ multiplex PCR; TCRdb stores just in-frame clones and leaves some out. The sample carries over 200,000 clones, 65% to 90% recorded once. Sequencing was done on a sample of peripheral blood. The origin of the receptors is a human donor in a cohort sampled during active COVID-19. The conserved cysteine and the conserved F or W are not part of the CDR3 here.

v_call	j_call	cdr3_aa
TRBV5-1	TRBJ2-1	ASSLSKTSGRNEQF
TRBV28	TRBJ2-7	ASSLMTSGRYEQY
TRBV28	TRBJ1-1	ASRLGTGGAF
TRBV4-1	TRBJ1-1	ASSHRMVDRGNTEAF
TRBV7-9	TRBJ2-5	ASSSPGSRRTQY
TRBV18	TRBJ1-1	ASSPSAGMNTEAF
TRBV28	TRBJ1-5	ASSFGGLGNQPQH
TRBV5-1	TRBJ1-2	ASSRDRDYGYT
TRBV5-6	TRBJ2-1	ASSLGNEQF
TRBV6-5	TRBJ1-3	ASSYSRLQGNTIY
TRBV5-5	TRBJ2-5	ASSFGTGAETQY
TRBV7-2	TRBJ2-7	ASSLLAGDYEQY
TRBV28	TRBJ1-2	ASSLTGGSYGYT
TRBV7-9	TRBJ1-4	ASSLEAGGWEKLF
TRBV19	TRBJ2-2	ASSMTPKGLAGSTGELF
TRBV5-1	TRBJ2-7	ASSLELEDEQY
TRBV27	TRBJ1-4	ASSLSPTRRTNEKLF
TRBV2	TRBJ2-7	ASSVRQGVFYEQY
TRBV27	TRBJ1-2	ASSLQGGGYGYT
TRBV27	TRBJ2-3	ASSLASSTDTQY
TRBV5-4	TRBJ2-7	ASSFLGNSYEQY
TRBV19	TRBJ1-4	ASSIWGTGDEKLF
TRBV3-1/TRBV3-2	TRBJ1-4	ASSSQATARREKLF
TRBV14	TRBJ1-2	ASSQWQEGGYGYT
TRBV5-1	TRBJ1-4	ASSGGTGPGEKLF
TRBV4-1	TRBJ1-1	ASSFGRDEAF
TRBV9	TRBJ1-2	ASSREYRGQGGYT
TRBV18	TRBJ2-3	ASSALAGVDTQY
TRBV18	TRBJ1-2	ASSPSTESNYGYT
TRBV5-1	TRBJ1-6	ASSTTGHSGNSPLH
TRBV6-6	TRBJ2-3	ASIPGTDSTDTQY
TRBV5-6	TRBJ1-6	ASSLLDRDNSPLH
TRBV19	TRBJ2-2	ASRVPGTGNTGELF
TRBV9	TRBJ1-1	ASSGGRGTEAF
TRBV7-2	TRBJ2-1	ASSYGQSSYNEQF
TRBV5-1	TRBJ1-1	ASSLQGSSEAF
TRBV5-1	TRBJ2-6	ASSLVGTVLSGANVLT
TRBV12-2	TRBJ2-1	ASRLVGLAGEVQF
TRBV5-4	TRBJ1-2	ASSLDGTGGADYGYT
TRBV10-3	TRBJ1-6	AISRDRDNSPLH
TRBV27	TRBJ2-7	ASREELREQY
TRBV28	TRBJ2-7	ASSTPRGPQAYEQY
TRBV5-5	TRBJ2-3	ASSPGLAATDTQY
TRBV20-1	TRBJ2-1	SARGRDEQF
TRBV29-1	TRBJ2-7	SVEDNRGGAYEQY
TRBV6-2/TRBV6-3	TRBJ2-7	ASSRLAGTYEQY
TRBV27	TRBJ2-7	ASSFGGRAKYEQY
TRBV6-5	TRBJ2-2	ASSPDLYTGELF
TRBV27	TRBJ2-7	ASKDRGYEQY
TRBV3-1/TRBV3-2	TRBJ2-7	ASSLRTGAEQY
TRBV9	TRBJ1-5	ASSPGQTAGPQH
TRBV6-2/TRBV6-3	TRBJ1-4	ASSYRSGGLKEKLF
TRBV7-9	TRBJ1-5	ASSSQEGPQH
TRBV29-1	TRBJ1-1	SVRTGGTEAF
TRBV27	TRBJ2-2	ASGNRVLTGELF
TRBV9	TRBJ2-6	ASSVSNSGANVLT
TRBV5-1	TRBJ2-2	ASTVSGSGYTGELF
TRBV14	TRBJ2-5	ASSQVQEEETQY
TRBV27	TRBJ2-7	ASSLRDYYEQY
TRBV6-2/TRBV6-3	TRBJ2-2	ASSAQQANTGELF